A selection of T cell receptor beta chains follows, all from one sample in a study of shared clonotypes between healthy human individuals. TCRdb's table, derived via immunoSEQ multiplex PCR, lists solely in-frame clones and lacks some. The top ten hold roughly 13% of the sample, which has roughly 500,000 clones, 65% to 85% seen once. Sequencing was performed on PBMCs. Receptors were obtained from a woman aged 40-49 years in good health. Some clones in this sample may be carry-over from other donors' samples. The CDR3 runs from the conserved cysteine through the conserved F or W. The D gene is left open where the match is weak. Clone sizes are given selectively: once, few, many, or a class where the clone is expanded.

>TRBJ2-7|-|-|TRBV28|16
CASSFPSRGLAYEQYF
TGTGCCAGCAGTTTTCCTAGCAGAGGACTTGCCTACGAGCAGTACTTC
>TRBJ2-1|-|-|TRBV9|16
CASSVGLGTSYNEQFF
TGTGCCAGCAGCGTAGGGCTAGGGACTTCCTACAATGAGCAGTTCTTC
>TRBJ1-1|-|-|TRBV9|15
CASSARQGRNTEAFF
TGTGCCAGCAGCGCCAGGCAGGGTCGGAACACTGAAGCTTTCTTT
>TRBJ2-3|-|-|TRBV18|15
CASSFGTPSTDTQYF
TGTGCCAGCTCATTCGGGACACCCAGCACAGATACGCAGTATTTT
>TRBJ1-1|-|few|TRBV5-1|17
CASSLTGVSRGNTEAFF
TGCGCCAGCAGCTTAACGGGAGTGAGTCGGGGGAACACTGAAGCTTTCTTT
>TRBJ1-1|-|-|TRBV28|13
CASSFNQNTEAFF
TGTGCCAGCAGTTTTAATCAGAACACTGAAGCTTTCTTT
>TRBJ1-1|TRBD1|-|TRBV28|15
CASSLRQGSDTEAFF
TGTGCCAGCAGTTTGAGACAGGGGTCGGACACTGAAGCTTTCTTT
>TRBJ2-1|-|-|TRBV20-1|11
CSARDLAGPFF
TGCAGTGCTAGAGATCTGGCGGGACCCTTCTTC
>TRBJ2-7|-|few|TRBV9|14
CASSVDGVAGEQYF
TGTGCCAGCAGCGTAGATGGGGTAGCCGGCGAGCAGTACTTC
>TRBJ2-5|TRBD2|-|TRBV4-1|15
CASSLGLAVVETQYF
TGCGCCAGCAGCCTGGGACTAGCGGTAGTGGAGACCCAGTACTTC
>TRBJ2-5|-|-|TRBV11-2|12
CASSLYGETQYF
TGTGCCAGCAGCTTATATGGAGAGACCCAGTACTTC
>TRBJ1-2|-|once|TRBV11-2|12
CASSLEGDGYTF
TGTGCCAGCAGCTTAGAGGGTGATGGCTACACCTTC
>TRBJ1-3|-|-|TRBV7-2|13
CASSSTVGNTIYF
TGTGCCAGCAGCTCGACCGTGGGAAACACCATATATTTT
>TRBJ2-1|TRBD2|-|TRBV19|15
CASSIIAGGPNEQFF
TGTGCCAGTAGTATTATAGCGGGAGGGCCGAATGAGCAGTTCTTC
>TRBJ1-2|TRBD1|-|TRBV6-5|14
CASKLGQGGYGYTF
TGTGCCAGCAAACTTGGACAGGGTGGCTATGGCTACACCTTC
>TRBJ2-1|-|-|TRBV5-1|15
CASSLDGRIDNEQFF
TGCGCCAGCAGCTTGGACGGGAGAATCGACAATGAGCAGTTCTTC
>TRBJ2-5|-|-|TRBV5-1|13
CASSSPPAETQYF
TGCGCCAGCAGCTCGCCGCCGGCGGAGACCCAGTACTTC
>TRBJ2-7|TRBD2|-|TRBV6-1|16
CASSEISGRGLYEQYF
TGTGCCAGCAGTGAAATTAGCGGGAGGGGCCTCTACGAGCAGTACTTC
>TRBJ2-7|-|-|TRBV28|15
CASSRYRDSSYEQYF
TGTGCCAGCAGTCGATACAGGGACTCTTCCTACGAGCAGTACTTC
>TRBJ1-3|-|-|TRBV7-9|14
CASSSARSGNTIYF
TGTGCCAGCAGCTCGGCCCGCTCTGGAAACACCATATATTTT
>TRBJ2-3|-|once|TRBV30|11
CAWERGGTQYF
TGTGCCTGGGAAAGGGGGGGGACGCAGTATTTT
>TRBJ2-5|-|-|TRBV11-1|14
CASSHDRDQETQYF
TGTGCCAGCAGTCACGACCGGGATCAAGAGACCCAGTACTTC
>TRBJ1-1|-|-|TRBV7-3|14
CASSLSSENTEAFF
TGTGCCAGCAGCCTATCATCAGAGAACACTGAAGCTTTCTTT
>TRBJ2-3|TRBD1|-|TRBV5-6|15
CASSSWDRGTDTQYF
TGTGCCAGCAGCTCATGGGACAGGGGCACAGATACGCAGTATTTT
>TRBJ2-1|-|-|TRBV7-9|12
CASSTGTFEQFF
TGTGCCAGCAGCACTGGGACATTTGAGCAGTTCTTC
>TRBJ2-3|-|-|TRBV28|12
CASSFGLDTQYF
TGTGCCAGCAGTTTTGGCTTAGATACGCAGTATTTT
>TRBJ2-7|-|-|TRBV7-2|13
CASSPTRVGEQYF
TGTGCCAGCAGCCCTACTAGGGTTGGCGAGCAGTACTTC
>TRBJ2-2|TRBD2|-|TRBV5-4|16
CASSLWGAGITGELFF
TGTGCCAGCAGCTTGTGGGGAGCGGGAATCACCGGGGAGCTGTTTTTT
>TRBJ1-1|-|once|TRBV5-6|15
CASSLSPRANTEAFF
TGTGCCAGCAGCTTGTCGCCCAGGGCAAATACTGAAGCTTTCTTT
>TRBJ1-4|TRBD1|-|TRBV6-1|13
CASKNRGNEKLFF
TGTGCCAGCAAAAACAGGGGTAATGAAAAACTGTTTTTT
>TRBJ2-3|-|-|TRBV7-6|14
CASSLDAGADTQYF
TGTGCCAGCAGCTTAGACGCAGGGGCAGATACGCAGTATTTT
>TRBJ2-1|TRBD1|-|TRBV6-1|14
CASSLDRGSGEQFF
TGTGCCAGCTCCCTGGACAGGGGGTCCGGTGAGCAGTTCTTC
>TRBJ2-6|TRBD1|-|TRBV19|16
CASRTGGGSGANVLTF
TGTGCCTCAAGGACAGGGGGCGGCTCTGGGGCCAACGTCCTGACTTTC
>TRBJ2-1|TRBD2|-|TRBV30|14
CAGRAGRSGNEQFF
TGTGCCGGACGCGCCGGGAGGTCGGGCAATGAGCAGTTCTTC
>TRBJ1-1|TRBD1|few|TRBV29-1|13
CSVPGTGGFEAFF
TGCAGCGTTCCCGGGACAGGGGGGTTTGAAGCTTTCTTT
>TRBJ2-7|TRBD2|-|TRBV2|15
CASSEGLADHYEQYF
TGTGCCAGCAGTGAAGGGCTAGCGGACCACTACGAGCAGTACTTC
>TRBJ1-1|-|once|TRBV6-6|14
CASSYSRFNTEAFF
TGTGCCAGCAGTTACTCGCGATTTAACACTGAAGCTTTCTTT
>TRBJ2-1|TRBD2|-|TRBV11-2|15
CASTGLALSYNEQFF
TGTGCCAGCACCGGACTAGCGCTGAGCTACAATGAGCAGTTCTTC
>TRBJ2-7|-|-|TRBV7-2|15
CASSLGGTNSYEQYF
TGTGCCAGCAGCTTAGGTGGAACTAACTCCTACGAGCAGTACTTC
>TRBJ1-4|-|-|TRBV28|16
CASSFLVAILGEKLFF
TGTGCCAGCAGTTTTTTGGTGGCGATATTAGGTGAAAAACTGTTTTTT
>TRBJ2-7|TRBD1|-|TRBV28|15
CASSSMDRWVYEQYF
TGTGCCAGCAGTTCTATGGACAGGTGGGTCTACGAGCAGTACTTC
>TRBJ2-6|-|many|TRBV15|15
CAIATATSGANVLTF
TGTGCCATCGCGACAGCTACCTCTGGGGCCAACGTCCTGACTTTC
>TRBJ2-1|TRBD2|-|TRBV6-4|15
CASTQTSGGDNEQFF
TGTGCCAGCACCCAGACTAGCGGAGGGGACAATGAGCAGTTCTTC